The source of this TCR beta chain is a study of T cells in Graves' hyperthyroidism and ophthalmopathy (dated by TCRdb to the late 2010s). Study-wide context: Peripheral blood samples were taken at the time of initial diagnosis, prior to any treatment. To identify distinguishing TCR V-J signatures, a discovery cohort of around 98 patients was used, comprising 43 with Graves' ophthalmopathy and some 60 with stable Graves' hyperthyroidism. An independent validation cohort of about 20 hyperthyroidism patients and about 16 patients who later progressed to ophthalmopathy tested prospective prediction of ophthalmopathy. The 100 discovery patients were divided at random into training and test sets in a 7:3 ratio. The study also compared thyroid tissue and blood T-cell repertoires from five or six Graves' hyperthyroidism patients. After sampling, hyperthyroidism patients received methimazole starting at 30 mg daily, and ophthalmopathy patients received high-dose intravenous methylprednisolone. According to the paper, TCR Vbeta CDR3 sequencing was carried out on over 130 peripheral blood samples, which came from under 50 ophthalmopathy, 70 to 80 hyperthyroidism and approximately 17 progressor patients. Paper-wide results and their limitations: In validation, the model predicted progression to ophthalmopathy a median of about 6.8 months before onset, with 65% to 71% sensitivity and 72.22% specificity. Ophthalmopathy was separated from stable hyperthyroidism by a 13 V-J signature model, with around 90% sensitivity and approximately 81% specificity obtained in cross-validation and 80%/75% obtained in testing. No statistical method was used to fix the sample size in advance, and group allocation was not hidden from the investigators. Most expanded thyroid clonotypes (frequency above 0.001) were also detected in blood, a finding suggesting that blood repertoires may reflect thyroid immune responses.

There are many counts of this clonotype. Its antigen is still unknown. Base qualities are not recorded, but no much larger clone differs from it by a single base. Trimming takes 1 base from V and 2 bases from J, and the germline ends sit 10 bases apart. The CDR3 numbers 15 residues from cysteine through phenylalanine. The CDR3 DNA has 45 bases and is translated from base 1. Sequences SGHNT (CDR1) and YENEEA (CDR2) are obtained from the germline V gene. Ophthalmopathy patients had moderately to severely active disease, Clinical Activity Score of at least 3, NOSPECS grade of at least 4, and duration under 3 months. Patients with uncontrolled infections, other autoimmune diseases, pregnancy or lactation were excluded. Diagnoses were based on clinical symptoms, serum thyroxine and TRAb, thyroid ultrasound and orbital computed tomography. PBMCs were separated from roughly 9.3 ml of fresh peripheral blood using Ficoll-Paque density gradient centrifugation. Total RNA was extracted with Trizol reagent, and quality was checked on an Agilent 2100 Bioanalyzer.

TCR beta CDR3 regions were amplified from RNA transcripts. The first round of RT-PCR for the TCR CDR3 was performed with the HTBI primer set and the Qiagen OneStep RT-PCR kit. Libraries were constructed in a second round of multiplex PCR, after which size selection and purification were performed. The libraries were sequenced on an Illumina HiSeq2000 using paired-end 100 bp reads. The paper's processing steps were these. SOAPnuke was used to process the raw data, throwing out any read that contained adapters or uncalled bases, had a mean Phred below 15, or lacked an exact constant-primer or identifier match. COPE v1.2.5 was used to merge the high-quality paired reads, and each unique nucleotide sequence was defined as a clonotype. MiTCR v1.1 was used to align the clonotypes against IMGT TRBV, TRBD and TRBJ reference segments. The analysis included only V-J combinations with a frequency above 0.0001, which together covered about 99% of the repertoires. The TCS score was defined as the ratio of F50 (clonal expansion) to E x V (chaos), calculated using BLOSUM62-based TCRdist between CDR3 peptides within each V-J. Welch's t-statistics and random forest reduced roughly 530 V-J features to 13, which were used in a naive Bayes classifier (R e1071). The Morisita-Horn index was used to measure how similar the thyroid and blood repertoires were. TCRdb ran its own pipeline on the public reads, namely fastp trimming at Q25 and MiXCR clone calling, and kept in-frame beta chains. CDR3 protein duplicates are merged, each entry listing the most common genes and DNA. It is TCRdb's table, rather than the study itself, that gives the V and J calls and clone size. This sample gives roughly 560,000 distinct CDR3 sequences in total; approximately 15% of them show up just once. The ten largest clonotypes hold 3.5% to 4.5% of the sample.

The chain is assembled from TRBV11-3 and TRBJ2-3; the D gene lacks a confident call. Specimen: blood. This TCR derives from a woman in her thirties or forties with Graves' ophthalmopathy. CDR3 reads: CASSLVPSFTDTQYF. Here is the DNA: TGTGCCAGCAGCTTAGTCCCGTCTTTCACAGATACGCAGTATTTT.